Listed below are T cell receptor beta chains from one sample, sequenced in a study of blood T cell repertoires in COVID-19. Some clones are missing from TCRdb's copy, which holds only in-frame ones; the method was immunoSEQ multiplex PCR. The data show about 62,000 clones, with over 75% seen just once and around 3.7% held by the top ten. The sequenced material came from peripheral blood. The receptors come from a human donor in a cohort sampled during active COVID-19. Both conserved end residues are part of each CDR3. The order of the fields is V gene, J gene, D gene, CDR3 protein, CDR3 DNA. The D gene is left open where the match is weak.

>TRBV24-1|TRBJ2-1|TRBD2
CATSEVAGDEQFF
TGTGCCACCAGTGAGGTAGCGGGAGATGAGCAGTTCTTC
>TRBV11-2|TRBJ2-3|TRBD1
CASCSADRAEEDTQYF
TGTGCCAGCTGTAGCGCGGACAGGGCGGAGGAAGATACGCAGTATTTT
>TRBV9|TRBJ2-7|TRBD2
CASSGLAGGYEQYF
TGTGCCAGCAGCGGACTAGCGGGGGGGTACGAGCAGTACTTC
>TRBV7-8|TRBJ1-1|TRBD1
CASSPKFAAGGVPNTEAFF
TGTGCCAGCAGCCCGAAATTCGCGGCAGGGGGCGTACCTAACACTGAAGCTTTCTTT
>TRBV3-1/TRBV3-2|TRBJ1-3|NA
CASSETHSGNTIYF
TGTGCCAGCAGCGAAACACACTCTGGAAACACCATATATTTT
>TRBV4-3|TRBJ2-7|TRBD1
CASSQGLPGQGAYEQYF
TGCGCCAGCAGCCAAGGCTTACCGGGACAGGGGGCCTACGAGCAGTACTTC
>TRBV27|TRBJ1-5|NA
CASSPGVNQPQHF
TGTGCCAGCAGTCCGGGGGTCAATCAGCCCCAGCATTTT
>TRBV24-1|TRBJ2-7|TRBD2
CAISSGSRDEQYF
TGTGCCATCTCTAGCGGGAGCCGGGACGAGCAGTACTTC
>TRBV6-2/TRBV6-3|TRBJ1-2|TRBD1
CASSYTYRDSNYGYTF
TGTGCCAGCAGTTACACGTACCGGGACAGTAACTATGGCTACACCTTC
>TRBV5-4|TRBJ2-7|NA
CASSLSQGGDEQYF
TGTGCCAGCAGCTTAAGTCAGGGGGGTGACGAGCAGTACTTC
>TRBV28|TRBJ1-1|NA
CASSLRGTALGAFF
TGTGCCAGCAGTTTAAGGGGGACGGCTCTGGGAGCTTTCTTT